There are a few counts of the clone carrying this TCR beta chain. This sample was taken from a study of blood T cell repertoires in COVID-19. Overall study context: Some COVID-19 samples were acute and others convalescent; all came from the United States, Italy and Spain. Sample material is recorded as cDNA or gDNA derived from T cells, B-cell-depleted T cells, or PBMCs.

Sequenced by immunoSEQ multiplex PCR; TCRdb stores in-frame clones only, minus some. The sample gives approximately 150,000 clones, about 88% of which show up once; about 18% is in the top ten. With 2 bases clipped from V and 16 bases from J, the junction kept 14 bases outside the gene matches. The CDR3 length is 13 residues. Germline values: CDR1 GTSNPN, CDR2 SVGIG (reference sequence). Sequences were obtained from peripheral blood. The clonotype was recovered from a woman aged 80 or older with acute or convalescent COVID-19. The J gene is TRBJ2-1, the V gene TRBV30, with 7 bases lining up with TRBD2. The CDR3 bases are TGTGCCTGGAGTAAACACGGACTAGGGGTTGGATTCTTC. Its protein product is CAWSKHGLGVGFF.